The rows below give T cell receptor beta chains drawn from one sample of a study of shared clonotypes between healthy human individuals. Repertoires were generated with immunoSEQ multiplex PCR, while TCRdb's copy carries only in-frame clones and drops some. The sample lists about 1.1 million clones, 75% to 80% occurring once. Material for sequencing was memory CD4+ T cells from PBMCs. These receptors were collected from a man aged 18 to 30 in good health. Some clones in this sample may be carry-over from other donors' samples. CDR3s include the opening cysteine and the closing phenylalanine or tryptophan. D genes are given only for firm matches.

TRBV10-1,TRBJ1-5,NA,CASSAGTKDQPQHF
TRBV7-9,TRBJ1-1,TRBD1,CASSPDRHTEAFF
TRBV6-1,TRBJ2-1,NA,CASSEYGSEQFF
TRBV28,TRBJ2-2,TRBD2,CASSSLAVPLRIGELFF
TRBV6-5,TRBJ2-5,TRBD1,CASSYSGTGPQETQYF
TRBV2,TRBJ1-1,NA,CASTTEANTEAFF
TRBV2,TRBJ1-2,TRBD1,CASSTQGIGGYTF
TRBV6-5,TRBJ2-1,NA,CARRGGCEQFF
TRBV28,TRBJ1-5,NA,CASSWGSVNSNQPQHF
TRBV6-4,TRBJ1-1,NA,CASSDTKTGGRNTEAFF
TRBV5-1,TRBJ2-1,NA,CASTLSSYNEQFF
TRBV29-1,TRBJ1-2,TRBD1,CSVGGGGDYGYTF
TRBV5-1,TRBJ2-5,TRBD1,CASSLDRGAQETQYF
TRBV7-9,TRBJ2-1,TRBD1,CASSLMDRGTYNEQFF
TRBV6-5,TRBJ2-1,TRBD1,CASSPRDRAGNEQFF
TRBV13,TRBJ2-5,NA,CASSDRAGETQYF
TRBV9,TRBJ1-1,NA,CASSQGIRGRGTEAFF
TRBV28,TRBJ1-2,TRBD1,CASSLRDREGYTF
TRBV18,TRBJ2-7,TRBD2,CASSPRVAGLGDEQYF
TRBV7-9,TRBJ1-3,NA,CASSLPFSGNTIYF
TRBV7-3,TRBJ2-2,NA,CASSPTPSTGNGELFF
TRBV18,TRBJ1-2,NA,CASSSGAQNYGYTF
TRBV9,TRBJ2-7,NA,CASSVHLGERAYEQYF
TRBV6-1,TRBJ2-7,TRBD2,CASSRGSGTYEQYF